The present T cell receptor beta chain was sequenced within a study of OX40 agonist ivuxolimab in advanced cancers. On the study more broadly: Treatment received earlier with anti-PD-1, anti-PD-L1 or anti-CTLA-4 agents was allowed, and approximately 40% had some.

V lost 5 bases, J lost 5 bases, and 9 bases lay in between. CDR1 and CDR2 from the germline V gene are PRHDT and FYEKMQ (reference sequence). The CDR3 covers 12 residues. Sequencing used immunoSEQ multiplex PCR; TCRdb keeps in-frame clones, though not all of them. The data contain roughly 45,000 clones, 80% to 95% of them singletons. Autoimmune disease history or systemic immunosuppression meant exclusion. On this clone: No antigen is known for it.

The study, taken as a whole, reports: Among T cells, CD8+ cells averaged more expanded clones than CD4+ cells. By week 6 at 0.1 to 3.0 mg/kg, blood CD4+ and CD8+ T cells had expanded clonally.

The V call is TRBV13, the J call TRBJ1-2; D is perhaps TRBD1 (5 bases). The specimen comprised CD4+ or CD8+ T cells sorted from blood, sampled in a trial of the OX40 agonist ivuxolimab. The sequence was collected from an adult with an advanced solid tumor such as melanoma, head and neck, liver or kidney cancer. CDR3 residues: CASSPGTYGYTF. CDR3 DNA: TGTGCCAGCAGCCCGGGGACTTATGGCTACACCTTC.